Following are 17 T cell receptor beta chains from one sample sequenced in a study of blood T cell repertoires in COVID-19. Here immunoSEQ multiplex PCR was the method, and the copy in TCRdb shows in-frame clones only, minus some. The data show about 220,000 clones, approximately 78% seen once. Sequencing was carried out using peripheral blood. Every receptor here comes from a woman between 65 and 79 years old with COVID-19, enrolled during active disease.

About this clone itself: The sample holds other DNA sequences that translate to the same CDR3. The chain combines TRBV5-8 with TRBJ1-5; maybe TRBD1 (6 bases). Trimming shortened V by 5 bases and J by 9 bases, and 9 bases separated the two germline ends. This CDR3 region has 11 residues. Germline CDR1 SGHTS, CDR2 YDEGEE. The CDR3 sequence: CASSLGGPQHF. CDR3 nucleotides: TGTGCCAGCAGTCTAGGGGGGCCCCAGCATTTT.

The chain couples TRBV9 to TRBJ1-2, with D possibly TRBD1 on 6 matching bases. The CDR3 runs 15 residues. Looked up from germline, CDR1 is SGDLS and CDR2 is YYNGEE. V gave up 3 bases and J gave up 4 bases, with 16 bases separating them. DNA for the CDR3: TGTGCCAGCAGCGACGGACAGTATTCCTCCTATGGCTACACCTTC. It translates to CASSDGQYSSYGYTF.

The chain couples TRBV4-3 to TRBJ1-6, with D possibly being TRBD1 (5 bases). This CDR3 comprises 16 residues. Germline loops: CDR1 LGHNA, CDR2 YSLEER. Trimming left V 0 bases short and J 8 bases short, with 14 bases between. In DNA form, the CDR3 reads TGCGCCAGCAGCCAAGATCTGGGCCAGGGCTATTCACCCCTCCACTTT. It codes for CASSQDLGQGYSPLHF.

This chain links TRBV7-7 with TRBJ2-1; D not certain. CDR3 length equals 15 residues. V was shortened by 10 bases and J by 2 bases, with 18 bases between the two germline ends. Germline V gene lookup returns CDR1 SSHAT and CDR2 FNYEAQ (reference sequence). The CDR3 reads CATSPVRTPYNEQFF. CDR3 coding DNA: TGTGCCACTTCCCCAGTCCGAACCCCCTACAATGAGCAGTTCTTC.

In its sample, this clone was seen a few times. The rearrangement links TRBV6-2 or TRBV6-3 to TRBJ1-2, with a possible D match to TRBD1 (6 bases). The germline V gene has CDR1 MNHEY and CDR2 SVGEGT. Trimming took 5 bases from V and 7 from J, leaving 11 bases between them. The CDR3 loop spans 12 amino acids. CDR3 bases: TGTGCCAGCAGTACCCAGGGGTTTGGCTACACCTTC. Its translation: CASSTQGFGYTF.

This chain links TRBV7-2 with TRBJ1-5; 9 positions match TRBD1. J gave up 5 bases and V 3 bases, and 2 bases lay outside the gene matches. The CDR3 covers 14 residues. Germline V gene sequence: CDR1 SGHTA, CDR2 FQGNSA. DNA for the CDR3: TGTGCCAGCAGCTTCTGGACAGGGGATCAGCCCCAGCATTTT. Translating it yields CASSFWTGDQPQHF.

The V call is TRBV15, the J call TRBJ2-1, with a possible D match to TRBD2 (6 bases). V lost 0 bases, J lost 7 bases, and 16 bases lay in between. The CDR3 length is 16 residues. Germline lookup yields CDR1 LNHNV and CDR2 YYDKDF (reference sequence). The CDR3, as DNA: TGTGCCACCAGCAGAGATCGACTAGTTGGCTCAAATGAGCAGTTCTTC. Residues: CATSRDRLVGSNEQFF.

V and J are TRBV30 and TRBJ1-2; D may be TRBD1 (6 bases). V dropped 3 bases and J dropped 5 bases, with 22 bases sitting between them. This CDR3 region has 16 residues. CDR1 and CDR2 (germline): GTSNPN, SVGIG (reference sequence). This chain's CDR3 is CAWRNAGGAIPYGYTF. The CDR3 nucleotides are TGTGCCTGGAGAAACGCCGGGGGGGCGATCCCTTATGGCTACACCTTC.

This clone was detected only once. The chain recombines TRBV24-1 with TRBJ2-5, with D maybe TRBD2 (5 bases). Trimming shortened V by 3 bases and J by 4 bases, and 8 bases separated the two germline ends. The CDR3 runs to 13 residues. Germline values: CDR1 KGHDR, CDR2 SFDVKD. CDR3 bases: TGTGCCACCAGTGATGTAGGAGGAGAGACCCAGTACTTC. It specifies CATSDVGGETQYF.

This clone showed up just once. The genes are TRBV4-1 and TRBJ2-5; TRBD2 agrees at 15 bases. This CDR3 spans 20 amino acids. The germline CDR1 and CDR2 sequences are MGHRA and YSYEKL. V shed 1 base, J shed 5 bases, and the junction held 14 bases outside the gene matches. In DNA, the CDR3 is TGCGCCAGCAGCCAAGTGATAACCGGACTAGCGGGAGGGCCTAGGGAGACCCAGTACTTC. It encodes CASSQVITGLAGGPRETQYF.

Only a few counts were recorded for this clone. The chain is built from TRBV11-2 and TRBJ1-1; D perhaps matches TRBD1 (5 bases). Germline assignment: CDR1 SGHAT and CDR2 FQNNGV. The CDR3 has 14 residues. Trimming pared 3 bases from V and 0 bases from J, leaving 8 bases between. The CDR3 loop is CASSFNRLNTEAFF. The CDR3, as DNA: TGTGCCAGCAGCTTTAACAGGCTGAACACTGAAGCTTTCTTT.

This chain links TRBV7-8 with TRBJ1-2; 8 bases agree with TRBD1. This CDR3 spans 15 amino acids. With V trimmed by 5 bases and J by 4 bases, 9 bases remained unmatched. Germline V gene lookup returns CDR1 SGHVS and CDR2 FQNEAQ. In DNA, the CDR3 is TGTGCCAGCAGCCCCAGGACAGGGATGGTCTATGGCTACACCTTC. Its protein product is CASSPRTGMVYGYTF.

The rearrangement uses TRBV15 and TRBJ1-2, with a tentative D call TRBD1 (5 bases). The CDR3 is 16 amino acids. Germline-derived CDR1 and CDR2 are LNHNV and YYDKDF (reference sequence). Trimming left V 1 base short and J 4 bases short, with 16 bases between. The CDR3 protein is CATSRGGVEGSYGYTF. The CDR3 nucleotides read TGTGCCACCAGCAGAGGGGGGGTAGAGGGATCCTATGGCTACACCTTC. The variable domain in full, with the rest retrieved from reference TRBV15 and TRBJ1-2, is DAMVIQNPRYQVTQFGKPVTLSCSQTLNHNVMYWYQQKSSQAPKLLFHYYDKDFNNEADTPDNFQSRRPNTSFCFLDIRSPGLGDTAMYLCATSRGGVEGSYGYTFGSGTRLTVV.

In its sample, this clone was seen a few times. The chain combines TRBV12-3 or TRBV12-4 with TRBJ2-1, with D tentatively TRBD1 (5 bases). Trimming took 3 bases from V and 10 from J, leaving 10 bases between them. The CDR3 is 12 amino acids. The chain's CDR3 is CASSFTGYEQFF. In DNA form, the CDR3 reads TGTGCCAGCAGTTTTACAGGATACGAGCAGTTCTTC.

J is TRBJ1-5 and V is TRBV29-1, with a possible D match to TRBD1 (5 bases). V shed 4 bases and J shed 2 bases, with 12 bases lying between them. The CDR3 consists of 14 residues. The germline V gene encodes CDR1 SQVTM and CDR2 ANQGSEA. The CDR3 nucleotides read TGCAGCGTTGGCTCACAGGATGGCAATCAGCCCCAGCATTTT. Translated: CSVGSQDGNQPQHF.

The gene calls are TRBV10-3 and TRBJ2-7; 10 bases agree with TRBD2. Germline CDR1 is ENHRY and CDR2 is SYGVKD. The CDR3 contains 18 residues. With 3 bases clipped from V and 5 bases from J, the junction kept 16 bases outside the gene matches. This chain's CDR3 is CAISDGASGSQRPHEQYF. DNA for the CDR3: TGTGCCATCAGTGACGGGGCTAGCGGGAGTCAAAGGCCCCACGAGCAGTACTTC.

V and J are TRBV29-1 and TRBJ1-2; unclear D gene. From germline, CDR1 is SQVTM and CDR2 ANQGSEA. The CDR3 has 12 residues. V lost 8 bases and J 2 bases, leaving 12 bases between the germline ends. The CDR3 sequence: CSFTRGNYGYTF. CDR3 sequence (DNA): TGCAGCTTCACGAGAGGGAACTATGGCTACACCTTC.